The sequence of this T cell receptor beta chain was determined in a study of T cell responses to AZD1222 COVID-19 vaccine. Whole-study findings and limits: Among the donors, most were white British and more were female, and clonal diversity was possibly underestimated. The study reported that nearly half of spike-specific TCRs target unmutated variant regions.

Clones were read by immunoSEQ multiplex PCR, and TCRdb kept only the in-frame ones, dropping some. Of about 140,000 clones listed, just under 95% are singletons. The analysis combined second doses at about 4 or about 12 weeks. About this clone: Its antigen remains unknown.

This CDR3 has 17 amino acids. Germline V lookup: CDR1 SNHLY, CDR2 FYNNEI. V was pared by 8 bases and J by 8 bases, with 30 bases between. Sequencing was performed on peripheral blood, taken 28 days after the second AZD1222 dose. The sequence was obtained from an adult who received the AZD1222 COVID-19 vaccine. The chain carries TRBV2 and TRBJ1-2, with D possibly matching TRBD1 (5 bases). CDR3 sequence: CASVESGTGGLAYGYTF. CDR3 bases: TGTGCCAGCGTCGAATCCGGGACGGGGGGATTAGCTTACGGCTACACCTTC.